This passage covers 10 T cell receptor beta chains from one sample sequenced in a study of T-cell reconstitution after alpha-beta-depleted transplantation in children (dated by TCRdb to about 2016). Libraries were constructed by PCR. Sequencing used an Illumina HiSeq 2500. Molecular barcoding was employed in the preparation of TCR libraries, with unique molecular identifiers being used to normalize TCRbeta repertoire quantification. In-frame beta chains were kept once TCRdb had trimmed the public reads at Q25 with fastp and called clones with MiXCR. Entries are consolidated by CDR3 protein sequence, retaining the most common genes and DNA. The sample profile shows some 600,000 distinct CDR3 sequences; roughly 15% of them were found once. 1.1% of the sample is held by the ten biggest clonotypes. Sequenced material: PBMCs from the stem cell graft donor, taken from the stem cell graft. These receptors were collected from a human donor who donated a stem cell graft to a child with acute myeloid leukemia.

This clonotype turned up a few times. The chain employs TRBV23-1 and TRBJ2-7; the D is unclear. TRBV23-1 is noted as an ORF with a role that remains uncertain. The length of the CDR3 is 12 residues. V was cut by 11 bases and J by 4 bases, with 15 bases left in between. The CDR3 protein is CASRPGPYEQYV. The CDR3 DNA is TGCGCCTCCAGACCGGGTCCGTACGAGCAGTACGTC.

A note on this clonotype: A junction boundary mismatches the germline segment, possibly from a read error. The V gene is TRBV12-3 or TRBV12-4, the J gene TRBJ1-4, with D perhaps TRBD1 (5 bases). This CDR3 has 16 amino acids. CDR3 loop: CPSSTGLEGYNEKLFF. The CDR3 bases are TGTCCCAGCAGTACAGGTTTAGAGGGCTATAATGAAAAACTGTTTTTT.

This clonotype was seen repeatedly, ten times or more. V is TRBV20-1 and J is TRBJ2-3; 10 bases match TRBD1. CDR1 is DFQATT, CDR2 SNEGSKA, per germline (reference sequence). The CDR3 is 15 amino acids. V trimming: 5 bases; J trimming: 6 bases; junction bases outside the gene matches: 11. This CDR3 reads CSASRGDRGGDTQYF. The CDR3 DNA reads as TGCAGTGCTTCCAGAGGGGACAGGGGAGGTGATACGCAGTATTTT.

Only a few counts were recorded for this clonotype. The V gene is TRBV28, the J gene TRBJ1-2; D unresolved. CDR3 length: 13 amino acids. Germline V gene data show CDR1 as MDHEN and CDR2 as SYDVKM. V was cut by 4 bases and J by 5 bases, with 11 bases left in between. The CDR3 is CASSYGEGYGYTF. CDR3 nucleotide sequence: TGTGCCAGCAGTTACGGGGAAGGGTATGGCTACACCTTC.

The genes are TRBV6-2 or TRBV6-3 and TRBJ1-5; D is possibly TRBD1 (6 bases). Trimming stripped 7 bases from V and 0 bases from J, with 13 bases between. The CDR3 runs 15 residues. Looked up from germline, CDR1 is MNHEY and CDR2 is SVGEGT. DNA for the CDR3: TGTGCCAGCACAAGGACAGCAAATAGCAATCAGCCCCAGCATTTT. Its protein product is CASTRTANSNQPQHF.

The gene calls are TRBV11-3 and TRBJ2-5; D not resolved. The V end lost 6 bases, the J end lost 3 bases, and 11 bases lay between the germline ends. Per the germline V gene, CDR1 is SGHNT and CDR2 is YENEEA. The CDR3 sequence is 13 residues long. This chain's CDR3 is CASSASVEETQYF. CDR3 DNA: TGTGCCAGCAGTGCGAGTGTCGAAGAGACCCAGTACTTC.

This clonotype was detected ten times or more. The chain recombines TRBV20-1 with TRBJ2-7, with TRBD2 identical over 7 bases. The CDR3 sequence is 14 residues long. Looked up from germline, CDR1 is DFQATT and CDR2 is SNEGSKA (reference sequence). V lost 2 bases, J lost 3 bases, and 7 bases stayed unmatched. Here the CDR3 reads CSARSKRGNYEQYF. As DNA, the CDR3 is TGCAGTGCTAGATCGAAGCGGGGAAACTACGAGCAGTACTTC.

The rearrangement joins TRBV7-9 to TRBJ2-7; D ambiguous. V lost 5 bases and J 1 base, leaving 18 bases between the germline ends. The CDR3 contains 16 residues. Germline loops: CDR1 SEHNR, CDR2 FQNEAQ (reference sequence). The CDR3 loop reads CASSASFLRPSYEQYF. In DNA, the CDR3 is TGTGCCAGCAGCGCCAGTTTTTTGCGACCGTCCTACGAGCAGTACTTC.

This chain links TRBV7-2 with TRBJ2-2, with D possibly matching TRBD2 (6 bases). The CDR3 runs 14 residues. CDR1 SGHTA and CDR2 FQGNSA come from the germline V gene. Between the trimmed V and J ends, which lost 5 bases and 5 bases, there was a span of 12 bases. For the CDR3, the DNA is TGTGCCAGCAGCCCCTGGGACTCTACCGGGGAGCTGTTTTTT. This translates into CASSPWDSTGELFF. Full variable domain (remainder filled in from reference TRBV7-2 and TRBJ2-2): GAGVSQSPSNKVTEKGKDVELRCDPISGHTALYWYRQSLGQGLEFLIYFQGNSAPDKSGLPSDRFSAERTGGSVSTLTIQRTQQEDSAVYLCASSPWDSTGELFFGEGSRLTVL.

This clonotype came up once. A junction boundary mismatches the germline segment, possibly from a read error. The chain combines TRBV7-8 with TRBJ2-5; tentatively, D is TRBD1 (5 bases). Germline values: CDR1 SGHVS, CDR2 FQNEAQ. The length of the CDR3 is 15 residues. CDR3 coding DNA: TGTGCCATCAGCTTACCACGGACATCCCGTGGAACCCAGTACTTC. It yields the protein CAISLPRTSRGTQYF.